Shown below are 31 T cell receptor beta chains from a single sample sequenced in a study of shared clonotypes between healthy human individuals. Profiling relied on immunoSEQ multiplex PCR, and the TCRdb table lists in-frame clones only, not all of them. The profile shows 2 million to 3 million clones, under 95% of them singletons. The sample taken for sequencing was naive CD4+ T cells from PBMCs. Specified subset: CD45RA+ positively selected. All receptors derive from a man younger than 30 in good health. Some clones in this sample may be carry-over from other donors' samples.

CDR3 sequence: CASSLLGGSHYGYTF. CDR3 sequence (DNA): TGTGCCAGCAGTTTGCTCGGGGGTAGTCACTATGGCTACACCTTC. The chain recombines TRBV27 with TRBJ1-2; tentative D call: TRBD1 (5 bases). The CDR3 has 15 amino acids. V gave up 3 bases and J gave up 3 bases, with 14 bases separating them. Germline CDR1 MNHEY, CDR2 SMNVEV (reference sequence).

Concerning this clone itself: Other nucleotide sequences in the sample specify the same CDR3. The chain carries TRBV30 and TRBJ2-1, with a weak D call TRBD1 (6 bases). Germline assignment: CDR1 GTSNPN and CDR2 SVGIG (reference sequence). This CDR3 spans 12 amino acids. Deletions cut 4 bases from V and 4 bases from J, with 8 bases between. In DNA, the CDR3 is TGTGCCTGGACCAGGGGATACAATGAGCAGTTCTTC. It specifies CAWTRGYNEQFF.

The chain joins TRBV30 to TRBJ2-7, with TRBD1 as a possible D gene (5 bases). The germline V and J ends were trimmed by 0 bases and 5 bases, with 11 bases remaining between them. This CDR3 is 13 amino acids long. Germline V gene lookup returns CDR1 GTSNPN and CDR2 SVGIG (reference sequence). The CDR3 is CAWSVGRADEQYF. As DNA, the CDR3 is TGTGCCTGGAGTGTCGGCAGGGCGGACGAGCAGTACTTC.

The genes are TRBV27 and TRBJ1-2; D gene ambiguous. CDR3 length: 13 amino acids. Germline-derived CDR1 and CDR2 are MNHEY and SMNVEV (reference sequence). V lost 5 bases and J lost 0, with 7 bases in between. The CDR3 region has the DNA TGTGCCAGCAGTACAGCCCCTAACTATGGCTACACCTTC. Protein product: CASSTAPNYGYTF.

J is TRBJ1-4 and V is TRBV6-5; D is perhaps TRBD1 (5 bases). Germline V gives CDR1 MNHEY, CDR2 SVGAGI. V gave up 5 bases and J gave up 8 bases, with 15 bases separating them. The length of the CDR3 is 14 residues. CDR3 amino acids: CASSLDTQGEKLFF. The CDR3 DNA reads TGTGCCAGCAGTCTGGACACCCAGGGAGAAAAACTGTTTTTT.

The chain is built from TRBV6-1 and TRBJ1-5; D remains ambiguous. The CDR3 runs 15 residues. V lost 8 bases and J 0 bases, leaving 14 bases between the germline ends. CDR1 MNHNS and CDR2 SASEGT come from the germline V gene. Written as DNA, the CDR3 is TGTGCCAGCTCAACGATGACCTATAGCAATCAGCCCCAGCATTTT. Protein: CASSTMTYSNQPQHF.

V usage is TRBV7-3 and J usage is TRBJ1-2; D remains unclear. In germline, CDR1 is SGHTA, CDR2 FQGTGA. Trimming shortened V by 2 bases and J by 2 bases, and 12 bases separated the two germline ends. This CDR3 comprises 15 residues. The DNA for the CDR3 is TGTGCCAGCAGCTTACGGGCTGGGGAAAACTATGGCTACACCTTC. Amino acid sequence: CASSLRAGENYGYTF.

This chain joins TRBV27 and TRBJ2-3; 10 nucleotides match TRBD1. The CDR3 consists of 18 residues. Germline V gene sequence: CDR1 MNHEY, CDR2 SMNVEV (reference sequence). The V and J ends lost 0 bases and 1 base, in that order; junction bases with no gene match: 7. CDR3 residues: CASSLSNRQGAGTDTQYF. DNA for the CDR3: TGTGCCAGCAGTTTATCCAATAGACAGGGGGCCGGCACAGATACGCAGTATTTT.

CDR3 nucleotide sequence: TGCGCCAGCTCTCAAGGGGCAACTAATGAAAAACTGTTTTTT. Translation: CASSQGATNEKLFF. The chain recombines TRBV5-1 with TRBJ1-4, with a possible D match to TRBD1 (5 bases). In germline, CDR1 is SGHRS, CDR2 YFSETQ. The CDR3 length is 14 residues. V was trimmed by 7 bases and J by 0 bases, leaving 10 bases between them.

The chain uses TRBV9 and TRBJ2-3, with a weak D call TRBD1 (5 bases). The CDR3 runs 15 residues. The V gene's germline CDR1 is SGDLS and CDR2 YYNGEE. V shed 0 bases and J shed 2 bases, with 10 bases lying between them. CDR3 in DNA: TGTGCCAGCAGCGTAGCTGGGGCAGTCACAGATACGCAGTATTTT. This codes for CASSVAGAVTDTQYF.

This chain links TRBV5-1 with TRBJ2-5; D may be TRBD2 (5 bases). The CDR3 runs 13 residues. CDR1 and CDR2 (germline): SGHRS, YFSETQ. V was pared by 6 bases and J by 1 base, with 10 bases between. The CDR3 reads CASMRAVQETQYF. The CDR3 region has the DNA TGCGCCAGCATGAGGGCGGTCCAAGAGACCCAGTACTTC.

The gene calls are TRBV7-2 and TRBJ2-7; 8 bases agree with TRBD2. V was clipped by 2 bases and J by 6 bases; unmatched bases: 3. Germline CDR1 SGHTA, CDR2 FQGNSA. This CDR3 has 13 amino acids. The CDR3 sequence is CASSLQRELEQYF. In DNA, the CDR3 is TGTGCCAGCAGCTTACAGCGGGAGCTCGAGCAGTACTTC.

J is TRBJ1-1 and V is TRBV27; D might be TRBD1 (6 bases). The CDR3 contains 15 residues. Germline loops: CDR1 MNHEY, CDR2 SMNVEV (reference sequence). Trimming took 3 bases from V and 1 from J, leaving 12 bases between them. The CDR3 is CASSFWGARNTEAFF. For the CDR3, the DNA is TGTGCCAGCAGTTTTTGGGGGGCGCGGAACACTGAAGCTTTCTTT.

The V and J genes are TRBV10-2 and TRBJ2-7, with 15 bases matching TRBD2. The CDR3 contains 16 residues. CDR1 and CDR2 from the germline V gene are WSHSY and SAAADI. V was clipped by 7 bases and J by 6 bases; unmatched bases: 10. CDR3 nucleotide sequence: TGCGCCAGCAAGGGACTAGCGGGAGGTTATACTGGCGAGCAGTACTTC. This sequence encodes CASKGLAGGYTGEQYF.

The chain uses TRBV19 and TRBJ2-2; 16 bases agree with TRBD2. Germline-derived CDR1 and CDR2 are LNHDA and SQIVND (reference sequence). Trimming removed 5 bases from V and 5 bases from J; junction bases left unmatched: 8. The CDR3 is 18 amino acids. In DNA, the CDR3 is TGTGCCAGTAGTGTGTCCGGGACTAGCGGGAGGGCGACCGGGGAGCTGTTTTTT. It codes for CASSVSGTSGRATGELFF.

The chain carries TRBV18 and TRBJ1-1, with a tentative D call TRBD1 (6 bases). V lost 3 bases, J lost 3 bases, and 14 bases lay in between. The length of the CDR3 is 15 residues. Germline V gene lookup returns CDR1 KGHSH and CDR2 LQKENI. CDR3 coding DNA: TGTGCCAGCTCACCCCCTCGACCAGGGGACACTGAAGCTTTCTTT. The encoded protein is CASSPPRPGDTEAFF.

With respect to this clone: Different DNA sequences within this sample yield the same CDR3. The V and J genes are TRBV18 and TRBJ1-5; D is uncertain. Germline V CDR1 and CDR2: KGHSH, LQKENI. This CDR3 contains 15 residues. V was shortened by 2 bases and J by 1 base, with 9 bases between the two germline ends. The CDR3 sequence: CASSPSGPSNQPQHF. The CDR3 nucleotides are TGTGCCAGCTCACCAAGCGGACCGAGCAATCAGCCCCAGCATTTT.

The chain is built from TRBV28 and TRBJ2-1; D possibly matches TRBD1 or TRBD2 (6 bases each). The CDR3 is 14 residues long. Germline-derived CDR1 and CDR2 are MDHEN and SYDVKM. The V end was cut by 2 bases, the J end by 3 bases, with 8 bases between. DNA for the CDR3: TGTGCCAGCAGTTTAGGGGGGCGCTACAATGAGCAGTTCTTC. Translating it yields CASSLGGRYNEQFF.

CDR3 in amino acids: CASSIISGNTIYF. As DNA, the CDR3 is TGTGCCAGCAGTATTATCTCTGGAAACACCATATATTTT. The chain couples TRBV28 to TRBJ1-3; D remains unclear. Germline assignment: CDR1 MDHEN and CDR2 SYDVKM. The V end lost 5 bases, the J end lost 0 bases, and 5 bases lay between the germline ends. The CDR3 runs 13 residues.

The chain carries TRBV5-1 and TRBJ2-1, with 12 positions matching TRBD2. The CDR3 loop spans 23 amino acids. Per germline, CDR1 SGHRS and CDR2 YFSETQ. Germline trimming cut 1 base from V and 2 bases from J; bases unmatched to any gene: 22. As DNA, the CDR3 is TGCGCCAGCAGCTTGAGGGGCGGGCGTGGCGACCCCCGACTAGCGGGAGCCTACAATGAGCAGTTCTTC. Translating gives CASSLRGGRGDPRLAGAYNEQFF.

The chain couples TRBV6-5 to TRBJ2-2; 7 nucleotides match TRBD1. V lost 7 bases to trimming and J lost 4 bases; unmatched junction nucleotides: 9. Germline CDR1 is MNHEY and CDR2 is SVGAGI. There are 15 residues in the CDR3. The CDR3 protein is CASKLGQLTTGELFF. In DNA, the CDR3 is TGTGCCAGCAAGTTGGGACAGTTAACCACCGGGGAGCTGTTTTTT.

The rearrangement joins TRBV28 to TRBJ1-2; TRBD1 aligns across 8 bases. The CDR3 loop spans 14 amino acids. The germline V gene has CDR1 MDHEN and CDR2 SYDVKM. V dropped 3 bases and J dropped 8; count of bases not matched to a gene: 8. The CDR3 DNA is TGTGCCAGCAGTTTGCCCGTTGGGACAGGAGGCTACACCTTC. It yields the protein CASSLPVGTGGYTF.

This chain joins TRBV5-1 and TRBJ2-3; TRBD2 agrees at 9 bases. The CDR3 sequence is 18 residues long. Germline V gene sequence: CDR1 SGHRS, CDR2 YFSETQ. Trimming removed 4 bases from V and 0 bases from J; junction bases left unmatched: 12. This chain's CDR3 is CASSRSSSGRSSTDTQYF. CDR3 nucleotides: TGCGCCAGCAGCCGTTCTTCAAGCGGGAGGTCTAGCACAGATACGCAGTATTTT.

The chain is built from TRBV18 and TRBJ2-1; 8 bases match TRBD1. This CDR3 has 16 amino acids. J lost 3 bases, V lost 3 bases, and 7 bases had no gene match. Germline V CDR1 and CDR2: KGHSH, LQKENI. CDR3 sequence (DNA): TGTGCCAGCTCACCTTCTAAGGACAGGGTCTACAATGAGCAGTTCTTC. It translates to CASSPSKDRVYNEQFF.

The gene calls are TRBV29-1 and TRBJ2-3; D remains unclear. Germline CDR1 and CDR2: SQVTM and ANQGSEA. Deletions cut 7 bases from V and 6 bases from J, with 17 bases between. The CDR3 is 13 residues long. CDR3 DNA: TGCAGCGCCCAAAAGGGCGTCGGTGATACGCAGTATTTT. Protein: CSAQKGVGDTQYF.

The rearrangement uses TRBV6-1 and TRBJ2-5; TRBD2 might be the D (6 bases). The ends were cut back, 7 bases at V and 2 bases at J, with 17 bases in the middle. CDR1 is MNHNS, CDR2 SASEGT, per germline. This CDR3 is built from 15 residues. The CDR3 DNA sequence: TGTGCCAGCATTGGGGGGTCCCTTGGACAAGAGACCCAGTACTTC. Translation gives CASIGGSLGQETQYF.

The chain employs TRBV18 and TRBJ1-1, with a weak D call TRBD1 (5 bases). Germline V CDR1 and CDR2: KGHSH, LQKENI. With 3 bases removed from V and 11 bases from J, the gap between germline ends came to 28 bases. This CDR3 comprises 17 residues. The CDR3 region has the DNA TGTGCCAGCTCACCCTCTACCGGGACTTTTCAACTAAGTAGGGCTTTCTTT. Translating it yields CASSPSTGTFQLSRAFF.

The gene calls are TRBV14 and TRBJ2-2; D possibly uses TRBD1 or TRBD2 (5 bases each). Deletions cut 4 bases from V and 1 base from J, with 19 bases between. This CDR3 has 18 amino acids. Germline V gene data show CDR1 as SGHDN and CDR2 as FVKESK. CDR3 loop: CASSLSWGIPLNTGELFF. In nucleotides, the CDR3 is TGTGCCAGCAGCCTCTCGTGGGGGATACCTTTGAACACCGGGGAGCTGTTTTTT. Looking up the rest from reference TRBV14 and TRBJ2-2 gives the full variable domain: EAGVTQFPSHSVIEKGQTVTLRCDPISGHDNLYWYRRVMGKEIKFLLHFVKESKQDESGMPNNRFLAERTGGTYSTLKVQPAELEDSGVYFCASSLSWGIPLNTGELFFGEGSRLTVL.

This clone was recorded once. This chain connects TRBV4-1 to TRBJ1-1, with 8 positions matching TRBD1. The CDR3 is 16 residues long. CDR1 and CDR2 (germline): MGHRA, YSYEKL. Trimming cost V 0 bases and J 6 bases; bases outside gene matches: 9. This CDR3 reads CASSQEGQGAAPEAFF. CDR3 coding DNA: TGCGCCAGCAGCCAAGAGGGGCAGGGGGCGGCCCCTGAAGCTTTCTTT.

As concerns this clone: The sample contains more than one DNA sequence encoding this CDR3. DNA of the CDR3: TGTGCCAGCTCACCGCAGGGACTACCCACAGATACGCAGTATTTT. Translated, it gives CASSPQGLPTDTQYF. This chain joins TRBV18 and TRBJ2-3; the match to TRBD2 covers 7 bases. This CDR3 spans 15 amino acids. V was clipped by 3 bases and J by 2 bases; unmatched bases: 5. Germline CDR1 reads KGHSH; CDR2 reads LQKENI. The variable domain in full, with the rest retrieved from reference TRBV18 and TRBJ2-3, is NAGVMQNPRHLVRRRGQEARLRCSPMKGHSHVYWYRQLPEEGLKFMVYLQKENIIDESGMPKERFSAEFPKEGPSILRIQQVVRGDSAAYFCASSPQGLPTDTQYFGPGTRLTVL.

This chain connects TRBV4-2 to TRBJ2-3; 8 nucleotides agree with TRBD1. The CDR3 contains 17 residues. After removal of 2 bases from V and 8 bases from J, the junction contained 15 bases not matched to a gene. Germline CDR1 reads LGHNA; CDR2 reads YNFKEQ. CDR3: CASSQPIGQGAAGTQYF. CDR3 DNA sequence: TGTGCCAGCAGCCAACCCATTGGACAGGGAGCGGCGGGTACGCAGTATTTT.